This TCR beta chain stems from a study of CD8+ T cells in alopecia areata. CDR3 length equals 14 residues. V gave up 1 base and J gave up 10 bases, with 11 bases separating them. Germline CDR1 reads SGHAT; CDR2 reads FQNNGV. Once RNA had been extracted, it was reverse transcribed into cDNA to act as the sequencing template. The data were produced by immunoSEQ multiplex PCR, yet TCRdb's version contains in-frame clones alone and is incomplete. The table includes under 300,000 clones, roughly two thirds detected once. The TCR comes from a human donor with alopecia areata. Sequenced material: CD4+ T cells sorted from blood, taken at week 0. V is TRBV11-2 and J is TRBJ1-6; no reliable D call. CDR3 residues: CASSLGELSSPLHF. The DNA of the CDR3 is TGTGCCAGCAGCTTAGGGGAATTGTCATCACCCCTCCACTTT.